A selection of T cell receptor beta chains follows, all from one sample in a study of OX40 agonist ivuxolimab in advanced cancers. TCRdb's copy holds only in-frame clones and misses some; the assay was immunoSEQ multiplex PCR. Among fewer than 35,000 clones, approximately 87% were seen once, and the ten largest hold roughly 30%. The starting material was CD4+ or CD8+ T cells sorted from blood, obtained in a trial of the OX40 agonist ivuxolimab. The receptors originated from an adult with an advanced solid tumor such as melanoma, head and neck, liver or kidney cancer. CDR3s leave out the opening cysteine and the closing phenylalanine or tryptophan. Each record gives: J gene, CDR3 length, V gene, CDR3 protein.

>TRBJ2-5|13|TRBV2
ASEAALALQETQY
>TRBJ2-7|12|TRBV4-1
ASSSDSLSYEQY
>TRBJ2-1|16|TRBV7-6
ASSLEEGGGSSYNEQF
>TRBJ1-5|13|TRBV28
ASSTQGGSNQPQH
>TRBJ2-5|14|TRBV2
ASSEVQGESKETQY
>TRBJ2-1|11|TRBV9
ASSARGDNEQF
>TRBJ2-2|14|TRBV9
ASSVVGTGTGGELF
>TRBJ2-7|9|TRBV10-2
ASSAAYEQY
>TRBJ2-4|13|TRBV10-2
ASSEDSSLGNIQY
>TRBJ2-7|12|TRBV19
ASSQDRVLSEQY
>TRBJ2-7|13|TRBV2
ASSELTASTYEQY
>TRBJ1-5|14|TRBV19
ASRSLVTSGNQPQH